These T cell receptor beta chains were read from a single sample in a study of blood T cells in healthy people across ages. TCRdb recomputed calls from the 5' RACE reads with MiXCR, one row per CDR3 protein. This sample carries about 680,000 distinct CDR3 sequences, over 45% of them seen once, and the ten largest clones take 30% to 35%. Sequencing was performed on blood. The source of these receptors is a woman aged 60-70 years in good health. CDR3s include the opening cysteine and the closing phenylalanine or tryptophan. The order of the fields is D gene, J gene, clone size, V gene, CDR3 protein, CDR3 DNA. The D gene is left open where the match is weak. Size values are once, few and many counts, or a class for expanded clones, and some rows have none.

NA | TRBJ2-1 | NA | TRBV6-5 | CASSYSIGSEQFF | TGTGCCAGCAGTTACTCTATAGGAAGCGAGCAGTTCTTC
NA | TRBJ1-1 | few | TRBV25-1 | CASSETGDHTEAFF | TGTGCCAGCAGTGAAACGGGGGACCACACTGAAGCTTTCTTT
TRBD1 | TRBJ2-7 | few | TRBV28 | CASGRQGWYEQYF | TGTGCCAGCGGGCGACAGGGTTGGTACGAGCAGTACTTC
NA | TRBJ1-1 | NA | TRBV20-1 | CSARWAGRTEAFF | TGCAGTGCTAGATGGGCAGGGAGGACTGAAGCTTTCTTT
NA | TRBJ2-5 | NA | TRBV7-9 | CASSLGNKGQQYF | TGTGCCAGCAGCTTAGGGAACAAGGGCCAGCAGTACTTC
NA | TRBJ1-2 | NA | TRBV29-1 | CSVGFGNYGYTF | TGCAGCGTTGGGTTTGGAAACTATGGCTACACCTTC
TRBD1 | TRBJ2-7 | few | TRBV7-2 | CASLRDRGYYEQYF | TGTGCCAGTCTCCGGGACAGGGGGTACTACGAGCAGTACTTC
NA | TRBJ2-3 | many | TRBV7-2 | CASSLGPSTDTQYF | TGTGCCAGCAGCTTAGGCCCTTCCACAGATACGCAGTATTTT
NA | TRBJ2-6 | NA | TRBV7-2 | CASTAFSGANVLTF | TGTGCCAGCACCGCCTTTTCTGGGGCCAACGTCCTGACTTTC
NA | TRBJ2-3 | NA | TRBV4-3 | CASSALGRESTDTQYF | TGCGCCAGCAGCGCTCTTGGGCGGGAAAGCACAGATACGCAGTATTTT
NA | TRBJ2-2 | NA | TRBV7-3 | CASSNDGRTGELFF | TGTGCCAGCAGCAACGACGGGCGGACCGGGGAGCTGTTTTTT
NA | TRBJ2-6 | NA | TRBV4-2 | CASSQARLYGANVLTF | TGTGCCAGCAGCCAAGCCAGGCTGTACGGGGCCAACGTCCTGACTTTC
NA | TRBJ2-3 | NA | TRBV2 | CASRKQGVGTDTQYF | TGTGCCAGCAGGAAACAGGGAGTGGGCACAGATACGCAGTATTTT
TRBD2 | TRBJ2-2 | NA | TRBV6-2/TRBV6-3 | CASSYSGRLARGELFF | TGTGCCAGCAGTTACTCTGGGAGACTAGCTCGCGGGGAGCTGTTTTTT
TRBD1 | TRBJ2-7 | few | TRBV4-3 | CASSQRTGNEQYF | TGCGCCAGCAGCCAACGGACAGGGAACGAGCAGTACTTC
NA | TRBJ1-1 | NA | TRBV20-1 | CSAPLNTEAFF | TGCAGTGCTCCATTGAACACTGAAGCTTTCTTT
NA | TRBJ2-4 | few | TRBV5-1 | CASSSTGENIQYF | TGCGCCAGCAGCTCCACAGGCGAAAACATTCAGTACTTC
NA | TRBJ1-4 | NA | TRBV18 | CASSPRVATNEKLFF | TGTGCCAGCTCACCACGGGTAGCAACTAATGAAAAACTGTTTTTT
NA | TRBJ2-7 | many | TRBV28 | CASSVGLHYEQYF | TGTGCCAGCAGTGTAGGACTCCACTACGAGCAGTACTTC
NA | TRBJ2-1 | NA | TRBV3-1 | CASGPGYNEQFF | TGTGCCAGCGGCCCGGGCTACAATGAGCAGTTCTTC
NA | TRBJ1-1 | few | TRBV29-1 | CSGVSETEAFF | TGCAGCGGTGTATCCGAGACTGAAGCTTTCTTT
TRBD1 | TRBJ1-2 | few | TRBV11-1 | CASSLGPGGQGGGYTF | TGTGCCAGCAGCCTAGGTCCCGGCGGACAGGGAGGCGGCTACACCTTC
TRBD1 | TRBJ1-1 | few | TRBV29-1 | CSVTSKQGTEAFF | TGCAGCGTTACATCTAAACAGGGGACTGAAGCTTTCTTT
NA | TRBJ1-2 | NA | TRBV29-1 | CSVLYRKTGGGYTF | TGCAGCGTATTATACAGGAAAACGGGAGGCGGCTACACCTTC
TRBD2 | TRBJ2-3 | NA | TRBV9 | CASSVDASGRWGTQYF | TGTGCCAGCAGCGTAGACGCTAGCGGGAGGTGGGGTACGCAGTATTTT
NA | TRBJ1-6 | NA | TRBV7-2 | CASIPRDQSPLHF | TGTGCCAGCATCCCTAGAGATCAGTCACCCCTCCACTTT
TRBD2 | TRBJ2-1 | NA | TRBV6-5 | CASTRAGALHYNEQFF | TGTGCCAGCACCCGAGCGGGAGCACTCCATTACAATGAGCAGTTCTTC
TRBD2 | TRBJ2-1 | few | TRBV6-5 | CASRAGGNNEQFF | TGTGCCAGCAGGGCGGGAGGGAACAATGAGCAGTTCTTC
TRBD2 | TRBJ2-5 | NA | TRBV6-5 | CASSRSTSGRGETQYF | TGTGCCAGCAGTCGCTCTACTAGCGGGAGGGGAGAGACCCAGTACTTC
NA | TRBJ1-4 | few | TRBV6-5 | CASSYSPSAATNEKLFF | TGTGCCAGCAGTTACTCCCCTTCAGCGGCAACTAATGAAAAACTGTTTTTT
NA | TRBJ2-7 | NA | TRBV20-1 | CSARGSFSYEQYF | TGCAGTGCTAGAGGCAGTTTTTCCTACGAGCAGTACTTC
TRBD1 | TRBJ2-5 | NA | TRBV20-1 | CSASPGTGPQETQYF | TGCAGTGCTAGTCCCGGGACAGGGCCTCAAGAGACCCAGTACTTC
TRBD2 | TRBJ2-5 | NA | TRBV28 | CASSFSGRVWETQYF | TGTGCCAGCAGCTTTAGCGGGAGAGTGTGGGAGACCCAGTACTTC
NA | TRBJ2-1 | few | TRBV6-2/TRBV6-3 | CASTLSSYNEQFF | TGTGCCAGCACTTTAAGCTCCTACAATGAGCAGTTCTTC
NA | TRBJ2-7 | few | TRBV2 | CASTKTGYEQYF | TGTGCCAGCACGAAGACAGGATACGAGCAGTACTTC
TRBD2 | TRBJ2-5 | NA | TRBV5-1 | CASIQGGAGGIDEQYF | TGCGCCAGCATTCAAGGAGGTGCGGGAGGGATAGATGAGCAGTACTTC
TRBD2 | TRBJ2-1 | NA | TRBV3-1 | CASSLSGRAWNEQFF | TGTGCCAGCAGCCTCAGCGGGAGGGCCTGGAATGAGCAGTTCTTC
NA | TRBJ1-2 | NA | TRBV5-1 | CASSFRDPPSGYTF | TGCGCCAGCAGCTTCCGGGACCCTCCCAGTGGCTACACCTTC
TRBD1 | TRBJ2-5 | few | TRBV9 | CASSVKGGQQYF | TGTGCCAGCAGCGTAAAAGGGGGCCAACAGTACTTC
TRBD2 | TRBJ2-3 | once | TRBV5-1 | CASSFVWAAGGGTDTQYF | TGCGCCAGCAGCTTCGTCTGGGCAGCGGGAGGGGGCACAGATACGCAGTATTTT